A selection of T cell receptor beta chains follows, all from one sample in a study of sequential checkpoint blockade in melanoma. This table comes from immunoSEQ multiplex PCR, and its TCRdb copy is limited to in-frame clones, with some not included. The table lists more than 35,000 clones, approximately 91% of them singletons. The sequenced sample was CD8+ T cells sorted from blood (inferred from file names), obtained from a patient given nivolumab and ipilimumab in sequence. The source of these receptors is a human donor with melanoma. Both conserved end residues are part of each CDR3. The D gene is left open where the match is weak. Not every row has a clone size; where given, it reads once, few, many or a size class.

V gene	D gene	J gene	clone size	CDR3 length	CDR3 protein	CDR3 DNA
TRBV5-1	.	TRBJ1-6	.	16	CASSLDWSSYNSPLHF	TGCGCCAGCAGCTTGGACTGGAGCTCCTATAATTCACCCCTCCACTTT
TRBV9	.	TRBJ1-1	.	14	CASSPRQQNTEAFF	TGTGCCAGCAGCCCCCGACAGCAGAACACTGAAGCTTTCTTT
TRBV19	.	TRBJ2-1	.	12	CASKGGYNEQFF	TGTGCCTCAAAGGGAGGCTACAATGAGCAGTTCTTC
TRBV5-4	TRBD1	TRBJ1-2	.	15	CASSSDRGPDYGYTF	TGTGCCAGCAGCTCTGACAGGGGGCCGGACTATGGCTACACCTTC
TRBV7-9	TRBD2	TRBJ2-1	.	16	CASSLAGGRSYNEQFF	TGTGCCAGCAGCTTAGCGGGCGGGAGATCCTACAATGAGCAGTTCTTC
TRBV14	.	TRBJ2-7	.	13	CASSQDSSCEQYF	TGTGCCAGCAGCCAAGACTCCTCCTGCGAGCAGTACTTC
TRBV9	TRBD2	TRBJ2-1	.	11	CASSRLAEQFF	TGTGCCAGCAGCCGACTAGCGGAGCAGTTCTTC
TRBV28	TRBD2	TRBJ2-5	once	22	CASSLFPGSTIQTSEIQETQYF	TGTGCCAGCAGTTTGTTCCCAGGGAGTACCATCCAGACTAGCGAGATACAAGAGACCCAGTACTTC
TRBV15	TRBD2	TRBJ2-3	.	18	CATSRDPRLAGGPDTQYF	TGTGCCACCAGCAGAGATCCCCGACTAGCGGGAGGGCCGGATACGCAGTATTTT
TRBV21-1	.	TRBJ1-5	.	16	CASSKLWTDSNQPQHF	TGTGCCAGCAGCAAATTATGGACAGATAGCAATCAGCCCCAGCATTTT
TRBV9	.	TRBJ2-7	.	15	CASSVDAGTPYEQYF	TGTGCCAGCAGCGTAGACGCGGGAACACCCTACGAGCAGTACTTC
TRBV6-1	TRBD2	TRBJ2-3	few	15	CASRAEAGGTDTQYF	TGTGCCAGCAGGGCTGAGGCGGGGGGCACAGATACGCAGTATTTT
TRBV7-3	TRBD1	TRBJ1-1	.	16	CASSLTGGLTGGEAFF	TGTGCCAGCAGCTTAACCGGCGGGCTCACAGGGGGTGAAGCTTTCTTT
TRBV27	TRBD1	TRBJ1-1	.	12	CASSTGATEAFF	TGTGCCAGCAGTACAGGGGCCACTGAAGCTTTCTTT
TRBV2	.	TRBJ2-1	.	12	CAIRGRTDEQFF	TGTGCCATTAGGGGCAGGACCGATGAGCAGTTCTTC
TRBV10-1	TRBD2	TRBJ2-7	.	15	CASSADSGSSTKQYF	TGCGCCAGCAGTGCAGATAGCGGGAGTTCTACGAAGCAGTACTTC
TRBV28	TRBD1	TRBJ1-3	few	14	CASSIQGTGNTIYF	TGTGCCAGCAGCATACAGGGGACGGGAAACACCATATATTTT
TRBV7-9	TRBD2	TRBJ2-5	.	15	CASSSALAGGETQYF	TGTGCCAGCAGCTCAGCGCTAGCGGGAGGAGAGACCCAGTACTTC
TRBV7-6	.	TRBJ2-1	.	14	CASSRVADYNEQFF	TGTGCCAGCAGCCGAGTTGCGGACTACAATGAGCAGTTCTTC
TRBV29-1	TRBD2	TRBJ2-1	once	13	CSGSKREPNEQFF	TGCAGCGGCTCCAAGCGGGAGCCGAATGAGCAGTTCTTC
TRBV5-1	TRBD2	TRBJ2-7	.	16	CASSPIPREAAYEQYF	TGCGCCAGCAGCCCAATCCCACGGGAGGCAGCCTACGAGCAGTACTTC
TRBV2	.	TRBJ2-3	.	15	CASSRTAASTDTQYF	TGTGCCAGCAGTCGGACAGCAGCTAGCACAGATACGCAGTATTTT
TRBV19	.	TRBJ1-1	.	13	CASSIGAMAEAFF	TGTGCCAGTAGTATAGGGGCGATGGCTGAAGCTTTCTTT
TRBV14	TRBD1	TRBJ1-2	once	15	CASSSRTGLGYGYTF	TGTGCCAGCAGCTCCAGGACAGGCCTGGGGTATGGCTACACCTTC
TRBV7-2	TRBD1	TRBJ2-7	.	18	CASSLGTGVRAGSYEQYF	TGTGCCAGCAGCTTAGGGACAGGGGTCCGGGCCGGATCCTACGAGCAGTACTTC
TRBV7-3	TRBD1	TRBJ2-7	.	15	CASSFGTGSPYEQYF	TGTGCCAGCAGCTTCGGGACAGGGTCACCCTACGAGCAGTACTTC
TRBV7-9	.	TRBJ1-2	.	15	CASSLDGPANYGYTF	TGTGCCAGCAGCTTAGATGGGCCGGCTAACTATGGCTACACCTTC
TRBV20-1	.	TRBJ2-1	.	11	CSADRQWEQFF	TGCAGTGCAGACAGACAATGGGAGCAGTTCTTC
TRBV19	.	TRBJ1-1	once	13	CASSPYGGNEAFF	TGTGCCAGTAGTCCCTACGGGGGGAATGAAGCTTTCTTT
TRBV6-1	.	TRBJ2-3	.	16	CASSEFLGGSTDTQYF	TGTGCCAGCAGTGAATTCCTTGGCGGAAGCACAGATACGCAGTATTTT
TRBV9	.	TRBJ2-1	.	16	CASSVGGQRTYNEQFF	TGTGCCAGCAGCGTAGGTGGGCAGAGGACTTACAATGAGCAGTTCTTC
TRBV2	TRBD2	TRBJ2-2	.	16	CASSLGAGGITGELFF	TGTGCCAGCAGCCTCGGAGCGGGAGGAATCACCGGGGAGCTGTTTTTT
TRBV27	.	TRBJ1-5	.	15	CASSLNNYSNQPQHF	TGTGCCAGCAGTTTAAACAACTATAGCAATCAGCCCCAGCATTTT
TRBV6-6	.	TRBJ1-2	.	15	CASNQGGVQRFGYTF	TGTGCCAGCAACCAAGGGGGGGTTCAGAGATTTGGCTACACCTTC
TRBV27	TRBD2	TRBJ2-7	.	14	CASSIGLASYEQYF	TGTGCCAGCAGTATAGGACTAGCCTCCTACGAGCAGTACTTC
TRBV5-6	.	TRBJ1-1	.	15	CASSLFPRGNTEAFF	TGTGCCAGCAGCTTGTTTCCCAGGGGGAACACTGAAGCTTTCTTT
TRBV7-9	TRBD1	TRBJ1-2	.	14	CATPGQPGDYGYTF	TGTGCCACCCCGGGACAGCCAGGGGACTATGGCTACACCTTC
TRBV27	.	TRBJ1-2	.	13	CASSFGGSRGYTF	TGTGCCAGCAGTTTCGGAGGGTCCAGAGGCTACACCTTC
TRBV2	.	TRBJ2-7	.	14	CASRASGGPYEQYF	TGTGCCAGCAGAGCCTCCGGGGGACCTTACGAGCAGTACTTC
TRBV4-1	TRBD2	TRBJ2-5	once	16	CASSQRGLAKQETQYF	TGCGCCAGCAGCCAAAGAGGACTAGCGAAACAAGAGACCCAGTACTTC
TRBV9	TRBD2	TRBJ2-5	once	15	CASSVVGGLGETQYF	TGTGCCAGCAGCGTAGTGGGAGGGTTAGGGGAGACCCAGTACTTC
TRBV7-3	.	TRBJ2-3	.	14	CASSSGHSTDTQYF	TGTGCCAGCAGCTCGGGACACTCCACAGATACGCAGTATTTT
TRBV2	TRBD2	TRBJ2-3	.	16	CASSGRLAGVPDTQYF	TGTGCCAGCTCGGGTCGACTAGCGGGAGTGCCAGATACGCAGTATTTT
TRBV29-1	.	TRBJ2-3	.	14	CSARAPGFTDTQYF	TGCAGCGCCCGCGCCCCAGGATTCACAGATACGCAGTATTTT
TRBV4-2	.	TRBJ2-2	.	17	CASQSRYLDGGTGELFF	TGTGCCAGTCAGTCCAGGTACCTGGACGGGGGAACCGGGGAGCTGTTTTTT
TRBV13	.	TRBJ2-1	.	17	CASSSPSGSVSVSEQFF	TGTGCCAGCAGCTCCCCCTCGGGTAGCGTCAGCGTCAGTGAGCAGTTCTTC
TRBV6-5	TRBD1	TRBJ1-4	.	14	CASSRTGGNEKLFF	TGTGCCAGCAGCCGTACAGGGGGTAATGAAAAACTGTTTTTT